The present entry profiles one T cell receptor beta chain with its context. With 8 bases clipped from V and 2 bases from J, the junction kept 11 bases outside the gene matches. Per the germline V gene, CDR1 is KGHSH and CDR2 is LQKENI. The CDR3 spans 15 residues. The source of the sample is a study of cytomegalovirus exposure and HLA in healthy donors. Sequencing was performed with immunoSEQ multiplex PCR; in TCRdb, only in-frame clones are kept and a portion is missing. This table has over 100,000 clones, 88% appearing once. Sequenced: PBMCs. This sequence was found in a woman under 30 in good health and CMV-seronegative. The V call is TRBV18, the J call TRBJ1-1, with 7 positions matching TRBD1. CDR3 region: CASEAGTGVNTEAFF. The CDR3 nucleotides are TGTGCCAGCGAAGCCGGTACAGGGGTAAACACTGAAGCTTTCTTT.